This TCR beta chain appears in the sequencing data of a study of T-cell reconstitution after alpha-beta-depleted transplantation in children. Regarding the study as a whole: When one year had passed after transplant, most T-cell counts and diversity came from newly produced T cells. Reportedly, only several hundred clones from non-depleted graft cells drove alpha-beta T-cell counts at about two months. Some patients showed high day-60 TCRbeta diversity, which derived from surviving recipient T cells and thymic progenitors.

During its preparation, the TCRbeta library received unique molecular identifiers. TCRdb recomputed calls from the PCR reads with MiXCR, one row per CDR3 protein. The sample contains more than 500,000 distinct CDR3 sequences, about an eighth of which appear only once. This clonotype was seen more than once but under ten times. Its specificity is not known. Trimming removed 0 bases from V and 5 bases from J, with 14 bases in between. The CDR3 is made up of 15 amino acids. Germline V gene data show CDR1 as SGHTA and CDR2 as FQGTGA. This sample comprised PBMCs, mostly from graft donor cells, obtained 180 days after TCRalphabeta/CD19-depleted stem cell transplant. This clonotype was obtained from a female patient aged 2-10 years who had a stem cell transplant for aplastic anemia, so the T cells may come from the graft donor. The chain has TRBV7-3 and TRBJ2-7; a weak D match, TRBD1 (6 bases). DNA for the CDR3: TGTGCCAGCAGCTTAACTGGGCAGGGGTTCCACGAGCAGTACTTC. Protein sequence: CASSLTGQGFHEQYF.